Below, 31 T cell receptor beta chains from the same sample are listed, as sequenced in a study of graft-versus-host responses after intestinal transplantation. Using immunoSEQ multiplex PCR, the repertoire was profiled, and TCRdb retains in-frame clones only, with some absent. The table lists about 70,000 clones, roughly 94% of them singletons. These receptors lack a known antigen. Sequenced material: unstimulated CD8+ T cells sorted from spleen or lymph node cells, taken before intestinal transplant. The receptors derive from a human donor who received an intestinal transplant.

The chain recombines TRBV10-2 with TRBJ2-3; D possibly corresponds to TRBD1 (6 bases). The CDR3 has 16 residues. Trimming took 2 bases from V and 0 from J, leaving 12 bases between them. Looked up from germline, CDR1 is WSHSY and CDR2 is SAAADI. Here the CDR3 DNA reads TGCGCCAGCAGTGAGGCAGACAGGCCCAGCACAGATACGCAGTATTTT. It codes for CASSEADRPSTDTQYF.

The chain uses TRBV29-1 and TRBJ2-2; D call uncertain. The V and J ends lost 2 bases and 3 bases respectively, with 7 bases between them. CDR3 length: 13 amino acids. The V gene's germline CDR1 is SQVTM and CDR2 ANQGSEA. In nucleotides, the CDR3 is TGCAGCGTTGAAAGTGGATACACCGGGGAGCTGTTTTTT. Amino acids: CSVESGYTGELFF.

The chain joins TRBV6-1 to TRBJ2-7, with 8 bases matching TRBD2. The CDR3 contains 15 residues. Germline CDR1 MNHNS, CDR2 SASEGT. Losses at the gene ends were 8 bases for V and 3 bases for J; bases not matched to a gene: 12. This chain's CDR3 is CASGGPGTSLYEQYF. DNA of the CDR3: TGTGCCAGCGGCGGACCCGGGACTAGTCTCTACGAGCAGTACTTC.

The rearrangement links TRBV28 to TRBJ2-7; 7 nucleotides line up with TRBD1. The junction had 6 bases not matched to a gene; V was cut back by 2 bases and J by 2 bases. The CDR3 totals 15 residues. Germline assignment: CDR1 MDHEN and CDR2 SYDVKM. The CDR3 nucleotides are TGTGCCAGCAGTTTAGGCGACAGGGCCCCCTACGAGCAGTACTTC. Its protein is CASSLGDRAPYEQYF.

DNA for the CDR3: TGCGCCAGCAGCCAAGAGGAGACGGCCATGAACACTGAAGCTTTCTTT. It codes for CASSQEETAMNTEAFF. This chain joins TRBV4-1 and TRBJ1-1, with D unclear. Germline CDR1 is MGHRA and CDR2 is YSYEKL. The CDR3 contains 16 residues. V was clipped by 0 bases and J by 0 bases, with 11 bases between them.

The gene calls are TRBV6-1 and TRBJ2-7; 10 bases match TRBD2. Germline V gene sequence: CDR1 MNHNS, CDR2 SASEGT. J was trimmed by 4 bases and V by 8 bases; bases with no gene match: 11. This CDR3 has 15 amino acids. The CDR3, as DNA: TGTGCCAGCGAATCCGGGACTAGCGTATATTACGAGCAGTACTTC. Its translation: CASESGTSVYYEQYF.

The chain combines TRBV5-6 with TRBJ1-1; D unclear. The CDR3 is 12 amino acids. Trimming stripped 6 bases from V and 0 bases from J, with 6 bases between. CDR1 and CDR2 from the germline V gene are SGHDT and YYEEEE. The CDR3 DNA follows: TGTGCCAGCAACACACTGAACACTGAAGCTTTCTTT. It translates to CASNTLNTEAFF. Looking up the rest from reference TRBV5-6 and TRBJ1-1 gives the full variable domain: DAGVTQSPTHLIKTRGQQVTLRCSPKSGHDTVSWYQQALGQGPQFIFQYYEEEERQRGNFPDRFSGHQFPNYSSELNVNALLLGDSALYLCASNTLNTEAFFGQGTRLTVV.

This chain uses TRBV27 with TRBJ2-4, with unresolved D. The CDR3 loop spans 18 amino acids. Germline CDR1 is MNHEY and CDR2 is SMNVEV (reference sequence). V shed 0 bases and J shed 2 bases, with 17 bases lying between them. The CDR3 loop is CASSLSVAGLESKNIQYF. For the CDR3, the DNA is TGTGCCAGCAGTTTATCGGTGGCAGGATTGGAATCCAAAAACATTCAGTACTTC.

The CDR3 is CASSTGQTLSPLHF. Here the CDR3 DNA reads TGTGCCAGCAGCACCGGACAGACACTTTCACCCCTCCACTTT. The V and J genes are TRBV14 and TRBJ1-6; the D gene is possibly TRBD1 (6 bases). Trimming shortened V by 5 bases and J by 9 bases, and 14 bases separated the two germline ends. Germline CDR1 SGHDN, CDR2 FVKESK. The CDR3 totals 14 residues.

This chain connects TRBV5-8 to TRBJ2-1, with 7 bases identical to TRBD1. CDR3 length: 13 amino acids. Germline lookup yields CDR1 SGHTS and CDR2 YDEGEE. Losses at the gene ends were 2 bases for V and 16 bases for J; bases not matched to a gene: 12. The CDR3 sequence: CASSFTDRVGRFF. In DNA form, the CDR3 reads TGTGCCAGCAGCTTTACTGACAGGGTGGGTCGATTCTTC.

The gene calls are TRBV5-5 and TRBJ1-2, with TRBD1 identical over 7 bases. J lost 5 bases, V lost 6 bases, and 22 bases had no gene match. This CDR3 has 18 residues. The germline V gene has CDR1 SGHKS and CDR2 YYEKEE (reference sequence). The CDR3 nucleotides read TGTGCCAGCATCAATGGTTGGCCGGGGACAGATATATTTTATGGCTACACCTTC. Protein: CASINGWPGTDIFYGYTF.

The chain has TRBV5-1 and TRBJ1-2, with D possibly being TRBD1 (6 bases). The CDR3 is 15 amino acids. CDR1 is SGHRS and CDR2 is YFSETQ in the germline V gene. Trimming left V 0 bases short and J 7 bases short, with 16 bases between. The chain's CDR3 is CASSLAGAGQGGYTF. The CDR3 bases are TGCGCCAGCAGCTTGGCGGGGGCAGGTCAAGGTGGCTACACCTTC.

This clone was detected only once. The CDR3 loop is CASSSTGTGLYGYTF. DNA for the CDR3: TGCGCCAGCAGCTCAACCGGGACAGGGCTCTATGGCTACACCTTC. This chain joins TRBV5-1 and TRBJ1-2, with 9 bases aligning to TRBD1. Trimming at V came to 3 bases and at J to 4 bases, leaving 7 bases not matched to a gene. The length of the CDR3 is 15 residues. Per germline, CDR1 SGHRS and CDR2 YFSETQ.

The V call is TRBV5-1, the J call TRBJ2-7; D gene uncertain. Trimming took off 1 base at V and 0 bases at J, with 5 bases between the two ends. The CDR3 totals 13 residues. In germline, CDR1 is SGHRS, CDR2 YFSETQ. CDR3 in DNA: TGCGCCAGCAGCTTGTCTAGCTCCTACGAGCAGTACTTC. Its protein product is CASSLSSSYEQYF.

V gene TRBV10-3 combines with J gene TRBJ2-7, with no clear D. Trimming cost V 0 bases and J 5 bases, with 5 bases left between them. Germline values: CDR1 ENHRY, CDR2 SYGVKD. The CDR3 length is 12 residues. The CDR3 region is CAISESGDEQYF. In DNA form, the CDR3 reads TGTGCCATCAGTGAGTCGGGCGACGAGCAGTACTTC.

This clone was counted once. The chain has TRBV28 and TRBJ2-6, with 13 bases that match TRBD2. Germline V gene data show CDR1 as MDHEN and CDR2 as SYDVKM. There are 15 residues in the CDR3. Unmatched junction bases numbered 9, after V lost 4 bases and J lost 15 bases. The CDR3 DNA sequence: TGTGCCAGCAGTTCCAGGACTAGCGGGGGTCTGGACCTGACTTTC. Its translation: CASSSRTSGGLDLTF.

The chain is built from TRBV21-1 and TRBJ2-1. TRBV21-1 is given as a pseudogene. The CDR3 is 17 residues long. CDR3 DNA sequence: TGTGCCAGCAGCAAAGAGGGTGCAGCCTTCCCCTACAATGAGCAGTTCTTC. Its translation is CASSKEGAAFPYNEQFF.

This clone was seen a handful of times. J is TRBJ2-7 and V is TRBV7-9; D remains unclear. Trimming left V 5 bases short and J 0 bases short, with 2 bases between. The CDR3 runs to 11 residues. Looked up from germline, CDR1 is SEHNR and CDR2 is FQNEAQ (reference sequence). CDR3 sequence: CASSNSYEQYF. CDR3 in DNA: TGTGCCAGCAGCAACTCCTACGAGCAGTACTTC.

This clone showed up just once. This chain connects TRBV27 to TRBJ2-1; TRBD2 matches at 13 bases. The CDR3 contains 17 residues. Germline V CDR1 and CDR2: MNHEY, SMNVEV (reference sequence). J was trimmed by 5 bases and V by 7 bases; bases with no gene match: 11. The CDR3, as DNA: TGTGCCAGCATACGACTAGCGGGAGGAGCTCTTAACAATGAGCAGTTCTTC. Its translation: CASIRLAGGALNNEQFF.

V is TRBV27 and J is TRBJ1-5; D is uncertain. V lost 2 bases, J lost 5 bases, and 7 bases lay in between. Germline CDR1 MNHEY, CDR2 SMNVEV (reference sequence). The CDR3 sequence is 13 residues long. CDR3 bases: TGTGCCAGCAGTTTAGGGATGGATCAGCCCCAGCATTTT. Encoded protein: CASSLGMDQPQHF.

V is TRBV7-7 and J is TRBJ2-1, with 9 positions matching TRBD1. The CDR3 is 18 amino acids. The germline V gene encodes CDR1 SSHAT and CDR2 FNYEAQ (reference sequence). V was clipped by 4 bases and J by 2 bases; unmatched bases: 12. CDR3 in DNA: TGTGCCAGCAGCTCAAGACGGACAGGGGAATCCCCCTACAATGAGCAGTTCTTC. Its protein product is CASSSRRTGESPYNEQFF.

This sequence joins TRBV6-6 and TRBJ1-2; TRBD1 aligns across 9 bases. This CDR3 is built from 16 residues. V lost 5 bases and J lost 5; bases outside the gene matches: 12. The germline V gene has CDR1 MNHNY and CDR2 SVGAGI (reference sequence). In nucleotides, the CDR3 is TGTGCCAGCAGTCCATCGATGGGACAGGGTGAATATGGCTACACCTTC. Translated: CASSPSMGQGEYGYTF.

With respect to this clone: An end of the junction differs from the germline gene, which may be a read error. The chain carries TRBV27 and TRBJ1-6; D possibly corresponds to TRBD1 (6 bases). This CDR3 is built from 15 residues. Looked up from germline, CDR1 is MNHEY and CDR2 is SMNVEV (reference sequence). The CDR3 DNA sequence: TGTGCCAGCAGTCCCAGGGGTTCCTTTAATTCACCCCTCCACTTT. Translation gives CASSPRGSFNSPLHF.

The V gene is TRBV27, the J gene TRBJ1-2; the D is unclear. Trimming took off 1 base at V and 1 base at J, with 4 bases between the two ends. The germline V gene has CDR1 MNHEY and CDR2 SMNVEV (reference sequence). There are 13 residues in the CDR3. For the CDR3, the DNA is TGTGCCAGCAGTTTATACAGTAACTATGGCTACACCTTC. This sequence encodes CASSLYSNYGYTF.

This chain uses TRBV6-5 with TRBJ2-5, with 9 bases fitting TRBD1. The germline gives CDR1 MNHEY, CDR2 SVGAGI. V lost 8 bases, J lost 5 bases, and 12 bases stayed unmatched. There are 15 residues in the CDR3. The CDR3 reads CASQYLQGAYETQYF. As DNA, the CDR3 is TGTGCCAGCCAATACCTACAGGGGGCATACGAGACCCAGTACTTC.

The chain employs TRBV7-9 and TRBJ2-1; possibly TRBD2 for D (6 bases). This CDR3 comprises 18 residues. Per the germline V gene, CDR1 is SEHNR and CDR2 is FQNEAQ (reference sequence). Trimming took 5 bases from V and 1 from J, leaving 21 bases between them. CDR3 in DNA: TGTGCCAGCAGCCCCAGCCCCTTTTCCGGGACTTCCTACAATGAGCAGTTCTTC. Translating gives CASSPSPFSGTSYNEQFF.

This sequence joins TRBV30 and TRBJ1-2, with TRBD1 matching 8 bases. Unmatched junction bases numbered 1, after V lost 1 base and J lost 3 bases. Germline CDR1 and CDR2: GTSNPN and SVGIG (reference sequence). CDR3 size: 13 residues. Written as DNA, the CDR3 is TGTGCCTGGAGTGAGACAGGGGACTATGGCTACACCTTC. Residues: CAWSETGDYGYTF.

This chain joins TRBV28 and TRBJ1-1; no reliable D call. The V gene lost 4 bases and the J gene lost 3 bases, with 3 bases spanning the gap. The CDR3 has 11 residues. Germline CDR1 and CDR2: MDHEN and SYDVKM. Here the CDR3 DNA reads TGTGCCAGCAGTTGGGACACTGAAGCTTTCTTT. Translated: CASSWDTEAFF.

This chain connects TRBV27 to TRBJ2-7; the D is unclear. The CDR3 totals 12 residues. CDR1 is MNHEY and CDR2 is SMNVEV in the germline V gene (reference sequence). Deletions cut 6 bases from V and 6 bases from J, with 12 bases between. The CDR3 is CASSQVWGEQYF. For the CDR3, the DNA is TGTGCCAGCAGCCAGGTGTGGGGCGAGCAGTACTTC.

This clone appeared a single time. The rearrangement uses TRBV29-1 and TRBJ2-5, with unresolved D. The J call may be incorrect, as the DNA end agrees better with TRBJ2-7. Germline V gene lookup returns CDR1 SQVTM and CDR2 ANQGSEA. The CDR3 sequence is 15 residues long. CDR3 sequence: CSGVTANGYAYEQYF. Written as DNA, the CDR3 is TGCAGCGGTGTGACGGCTAACGGTTACGCCTACGAGCAGTACTTC.

The chain has TRBV5-5 and TRBJ2-1, with a possible D match to TRBD2 (6 bases). Germline V lookup: CDR1 SGHKS, CDR2 YYEKEE (reference sequence). V shed 3 bases and J shed 10 bases, with 11 bases lying between them. The CDR3 runs to 12 residues. Written as DNA, the CDR3 is TGTGCCAGCAGCTCTGACAGCGGGGAGCAGTTCTTC. It yields the protein CASSSDSGEQFF.